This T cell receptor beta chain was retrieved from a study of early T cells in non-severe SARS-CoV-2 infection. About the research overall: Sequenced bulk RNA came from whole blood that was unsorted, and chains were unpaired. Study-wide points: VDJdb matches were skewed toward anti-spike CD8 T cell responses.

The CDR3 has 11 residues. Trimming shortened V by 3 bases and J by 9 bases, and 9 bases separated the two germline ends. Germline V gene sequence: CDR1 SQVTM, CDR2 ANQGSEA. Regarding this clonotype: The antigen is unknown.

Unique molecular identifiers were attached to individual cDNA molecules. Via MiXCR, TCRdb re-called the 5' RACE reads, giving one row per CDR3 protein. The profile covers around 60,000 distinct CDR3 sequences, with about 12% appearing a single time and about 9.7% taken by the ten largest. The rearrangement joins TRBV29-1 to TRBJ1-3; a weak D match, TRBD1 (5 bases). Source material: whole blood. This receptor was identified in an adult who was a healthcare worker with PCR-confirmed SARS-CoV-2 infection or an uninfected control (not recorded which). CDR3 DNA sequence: TGCAGCGTTGACGGTGGGACCACCATATATTTT. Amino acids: CSVDGGTTIYF.